The rows below give T cell receptor beta chains drawn from one sample of a study of CD4+ T cells in melanoma. Profiled with immunoSEQ multiplex PCR; TCRdb holds only in-frame clones, not every one. The sample yields some 50,000 clones, roughly 87% seen once. The specimen sequenced was peripheral blood. The origin of the receptors is a human donor with melanoma. The CDR3 runs from the conserved cysteine through the conserved F or W. The order of the fields is V gene, clone size, J gene, D gene, CDR3 protein, CDR3 DNA. D genes are given only for firm matches. Not every row has a clone size; where given, it reads once, few, many or a size class.

V: TRBV5-1
size: -
J: TRBJ1-1
D: -
CDR3: CASSFISHTEAFF
DNA: TGCGCCAGCAGCTTTATCAGTCACACTGAAGCTTTCTTT

V: TRBV18
size: -
J: TRBJ1-5
D: -
CDR3: CASSPRARAENQPQHF
DNA: TGTGCCAGCTCACCCCGTGCCAGAGCGGAAAATCAGCCCCAGCATTTT

V: TRBV6-1
size: -
J: TRBJ2-3
D: -
CDR3: CASSEQWGLSDTQYF
DNA: TGTGCCAGCAGTGAACAATGGGGCCTTTCAGATACGCAGTATTTT

V: TRBV27
size: -
J: TRBJ2-7
D: -
CDR3: CASFGGGEQYF
DNA: TGTGCCAGCTTTGGGGGCGGCGAGCAGTACTTC

V: TRBV6-5
size: -
J: TRBJ1-1
D: -
CDR3: CASSPPGRINTEAFF
DNA: TGTGCCAGCAGTCCTCCGGGGAGAATCAACACTGAAGCTTTCTTT

V: TRBV29-1
size: -
J: TRBJ2-7
D: TRBD1
CDR3: CSVSYTGDYEQYF
DNA: TGCAGCGTTAGCTATACAGGGGACTACGAGCAGTACTTC

V: TRBV5-6
size: -
J: TRBJ2-1
D: -
CDR3: CASSLEAGWSYNEQFF
DNA: TGTGCCAGCAGCTTGGAGGCCGGGTGGTCCTACAATGAGCAGTTCTTC

V: TRBV4-1
size: once
J: TRBJ1-4
D: TRBD1
CDR3: CASSQAYPGQTNEKLFF
DNA: TGCGCCAGCAGCCAGGCCTACCCGGGACAGACTAATGAAAAACTGTTTTTT

V: TRBV19
size: -
J: TRBJ1-2
D: TRBD1
CDR3: CASSSTGDYGYTF
DNA: TGTGCCAGTAGTTCCACAGGGGACTATGGCTACACCTTC

V: TRBV27
size: -
J: TRBJ1-4
D: -
CDR3: CASSLESTNEKLFF
DNA: TGTGCCAGCAGTCTGGAGTCAACTAATGAAAAACTGTTTTTT

V: TRBV7-3
size: -
J: TRBJ1-1
D: TRBD1
CDR3: CASSLGQGLNTEAFF
DNA: TGTGCCAGCAGCTTGGGACAGGGGTTGAACACTGAAGCTTTCTTT

V: TRBV11-2
size: few
J: TRBJ1-1
D: -
CDR3: CASTGTAGTEAFF
DNA: TGTGCCAGCACCGGGACGGCCGGCACTGAAGCTTTCTTT

V: TRBV28
size: -
J: TRBJ1-2
D: -
CDR3: CASSLNASYGYTF
DNA: TGTGCCAGCAGTTTGAACGCGTCCTATGGCTACACCTTC

V: TRBV11-2
size: once
J: TRBJ2-3
D: -
CDR3: CASSFMRGPDTQYF
DNA: TGTGCCAGCAGCTTCATGCGGGGCCCAGATACGCAGTATTTT

V: TRBV5-6
size: -
J: TRBJ1-2
D: TRBD1
CDR3: CASSLGQGAYGYTF
DNA: TGTGCCAGCAGCTTGGGGCAGGGGGCCTATGGCTACACCTTC

V: TRBV2
size: -
J: TRBJ1-3
D: -
CDR3: CASVGNTIYF
DNA: TGTGCCAGCGTGGGAAACACCATATATTTT

V: TRBV6-6
size: -
J: TRBJ1-1
D: -
CDR3: CASSYRDTEAFF
DNA: TGTGCCAGCAGTTACCGGGACACTGAAGCTTTCTTT

V: TRBV9
size: many
J: TRBJ1-6
D: -
CDR3: CASSASAWNSPLHF
DNA: TGTGCCAGCAGCGCCTCCGCATGGAATTCACCCCTCCACTTT

V: TRBV6-5
size: -
J: TRBJ2-5
D: -
CDR3: CASSLGETQYF
DNA: TGTGCCAGCAGTTTAGGGGAGACCCAGTACTTC

V: TRBV30
size: -
J: TRBJ2-7
D: -
CDR3: CAWSVLHEQYF
DNA: TGTGCCTGGAGTGTACTCCACGAGCAGTACTTC

V: TRBV18
size: -
J: TRBJ2-7
D: -
CDR3: CASSPRLPWQGYEQYF
DNA: TGTGCCAGCTCACCACGCCTCCCTTGGCAGGGCTACGAGCAGTACTTC

V: TRBV5-8
size: -
J: TRBJ2-3
D: TRBD2
CDR3: CASSPGTSGGTDTQYF
DNA: TGTGCCAGCAGCCCCGGGACTAGCGGGGGCACAGATACGCAGTATTTT

V: TRBV7-9
size: -
J: TRBJ2-1
D: -
CDR3: CASSFRTEAYNEQFF
DNA: TGTGCCAGCAGCTTCCGGACAGAGGCCTACAATGAGCAGTTCTTC

V: TRBV5-4
size: once
J: TRBJ1-4
D: -
CDR3: CASSSGRELFF
DNA: TGTGCCAGCAGCTCCGGCAGGGAACTGTTTTTT

V: TRBV6-6
size: -
J: TRBJ2-1
D: -
CDR3: CASSTSGDWNEQFF
DNA: TGTGCCAGCAGTACCTCGGGGGATTGGAATGAGCAGTTCTTC

V: TRBV19
size: -
J: TRBJ2-5
D: TRBD1
CDR3: CASRPGTVMSETQYF
DNA: TGTGCCAGTAGGCCCGGGACAGTTATGTCAGAGACCCAGTACTTC

V: TRBV4-1
size: -
J: TRBJ1-3
D: -
CDR3: CASSRDRTTSGNTIYF
DNA: TGCGCCAGCAGCCGAGACAGGACGACCTCTGGAAACACCATATATTTT

V: TRBV7-2
size: -
J: TRBJ2-3
D: -
CDR3: CASSRARGATDTQYF
DNA: TGTGCCAGCAGCCGTGCGAGGGGCGCGACAGATACGCAGTATTTT